The 14 T cell receptor beta chains given below trace back to one sample, sequenced in a study of T cells expressing NK-cell markers. For each CDR3 protein, TCRdb gives one entry from its re-call of the 5' RACE reads, without DNA. Its listing shows hundreds of thousands of distinct CDR3 sequences. Sequenced input: blood T cells: a sorted CD56 or NKG2C T cell subset, CD4+ or CD8+ T cells, or bulk PBMC T cells (not recorded which). Receptor source: a man aged 18-69 years in good health.

The chain uses TRBV6-6 and TRBJ1-2; the D call from TCRdb, TRBD1, cannot be confirmed without DNA. Germline V gives CDR1 MNHNY, CDR2 SVGAGI (reference sequence). The CDR3 runs to 12 residues. This chain's CDR3 is CASSYDEGRYTF.

The rearrangement uses TRBV5-4 and TRBJ1-1. The CDR3 extends over 14 amino acids. Germline V gene lookup returns CDR1 SGHNT and CDR2 YYREEE (reference sequence). The CDR3 is CASSQAARNTEAFF.

CDR3 in amino acids: CASSPYLSSLTTYEQYF. The J gene is TRBJ2-7, the V gene TRBV27; the D gene TCRdb calls, TRBD1, cannot be checked with no DNA. The germline CDR1 and CDR2 sequences are MNHEY and SMNVEV (reference sequence). CDR3 length equals 17 residues.

The chain combines TRBV11-2 with TRBJ2-7; the TRBD1 assignment by TCRdb is unverifiable without DNA. Germline V gene lookup returns CDR1 SGHAT and CDR2 FQNNGV. This CDR3 is built from 16 residues. Here the CDR3 reads CASSLGSFDRVSEQYF. Variable domain in full (rest from reference TRBV11-2 and TRBJ2-7): EAGVAQSPRYKIIEKRQSVAFWCNPISGHATLYWYQQILGQGPKLLIQFQNNGVVDDSQLPKDRFSAERLKGVDSTLKIQPAKLEDSAVYLCASSLGSFDRVSEQYFGPGTRLTVT.

The V gene is TRBV6-2 or TRBV6-3, the J gene TRBJ1-5; there is no DNA to check the TCRdb D call of TRBD1. CDR3 size: 15 residues. Germline values: CDR1 MNHEY, CDR2 SVGEGT. CDR3 region: CASRGIGQGYQPQHF.

V and J are TRBV3-1 and TRBJ2-7. Germline V CDR1 and CDR2: LGHDT, YNNKEL (reference sequence). This CDR3 spans 15 amino acids. The CDR3 spells CASSHFGRGSYEQYF.

V is TRBV28 and J is TRBJ2-7; TCRdb lists TRBD1, though no DNA is available to test this call. Germline CDR1 is MDHEN and CDR2 is SYDVKM. CDR3 length: 15 residues. The CDR3 sequence: CASSFVRGLTGEQYF.

V is TRBV28 and J is TRBJ2-3. Germline CDR1 and CDR2: MDHEN and SYDVKM. The CDR3 runs to 16 residues. CDR3 residues: CASSPLDGRGTDTQYF.

V is TRBV20-1 and J is TRBJ2-1; the D call of TRBD2 rests on TCRdb alone, since no DNA is present to check it. The germline gives CDR1 DFQATT, CDR2 SNEGSKA (reference sequence). The CDR3 has 16 amino acids. The CDR3 loop is CSARSRRGGGYNEQFF.

V usage is TRBV5-1 and J usage is TRBJ1-1. Per germline, CDR1 SGHRS and CDR2 YFSETQ. There are 17 residues in the CDR3. CDR3 amino acids: CASSLAPSGGGFTEAFF.

The V and J genes are TRBV19 and TRBJ1-1; TCRdb outputs TRBD1, but without DNA this stays unchecked. This CDR3 has 15 residues. Per the germline V gene, CDR1 is LNHDA and CDR2 is SQIVND (reference sequence). The CDR3 region is CASSTPGQKNTEAFF.

The chain joins TRBV5-5 to TRBJ1-2; TCRdb lists TRBD1, though no DNA is available to test this call. Per germline, CDR1 SGHKS and CDR2 YYEKEE (reference sequence). The CDR3 has 15 residues. CDR3 protein: CASSPGGRGLDGYTF.

CDR3 sequence reads: CASSSPAGGETQYF. The rearrangement links TRBV6-1 to TRBJ2-5; TCRdb designates TRBD2, a call that cannot be tested without DNA. Germline V gives CDR1 MNHNS, CDR2 SASEGT. This CDR3 is 14 amino acids long.

The V call is TRBV29-1, the J call TRBJ2-5; checking the TCRdb D call of TRBD2 is not possible without DNA. CDR3 size: 16 residues. Germline V gene data show CDR1 as SQVTM and CDR2 as ANQGSEA. The CDR3 loop is CSFVVGSGGALETQYF.